This TCR beta chain was obtained from a study of technical replicates of blood from a few donors. V lost 6 bases and J 3 bases, leaving 12 bases between the germline ends. Germline CDR1 and CDR2: LNHDA and SQIVND (reference sequence). The CDR3 is 14 residues long. Libraries were prepared by immunoSEQ multiplex PCR; TCRdb keeps only in-frame clonotypes and omits some of them. Of about 6,900 clones listed, 90% to 97% were seen once; the top ten hold 5.5% to 8.5%. The sequence came from a human donor in good health. The chain has TRBV19 and TRBJ1-5; D gene unclear. Sequencing used PBMCs. CDR3 protein: CASRVARINQPQHF. As DNA, the CDR3 is TGTGCCAGTAGGGTGGCGCGGATCAATCAGCCCCAGCATTTT.